What follows are 12 T cell receptor beta chains derived from one specimen sequenced in a study of blood T cell repertoires in COVID-19. Produced via immunoSEQ multiplex PCR; TCRdb's table is partial and in-frame only. Of fewer than 400,000 clones listed, 80% to 90% were seen once; the top ten hold more than 5%. Sequenced: PBMCs or T cells enriched from blood (not recorded which). Receptor source: a man aged 25 to 40 who had recovered from COVID-19.

The chain employs TRBV7-8 and TRBJ1-6, with 7 bases identical to TRBD1. The CDR3 loop spans 17 amino acids. Germline CDR1 SGHVS, CDR2 FQNEAQ. The ends lost 0 bases at V and 8 bases at J; junction bases unmatched: 10. As DNA, the CDR3 is TGTGCCAGCAGCTTAGCCCTCCGCGGAGACAGGGATTCACCCCTCCACTTT. Its protein product is CASSLALRGDRDSPLHF.

V and J are TRBV11-2 and TRBJ1-1; TRBD1 is a possible D gene (5 bases). This CDR3 comprises 14 residues. V was clipped by 2 bases and J by 5 bases, with 12 bases between them. CDR1 SGHAT and CDR2 FQNNGV come from the germline V gene. CDR3 in amino acids: CASSLSGLGTEAFF. In DNA, the CDR3 is TGTGCCAGCAGCTTATCAGGGTTAGGAACTGAAGCTTTCTTT.

The genes are TRBV7-9 and TRBJ2-3; TRBD2 aligns across 12 bases. The germline V gene has CDR1 SEHNR and CDR2 FQNEAQ (reference sequence). This CDR3 contains 18 residues. V lost 5 bases, J lost 1 base, and 10 bases stayed unmatched. The CDR3 is CASSPTSGGRFRTDTQYF. The CDR3 DNA sequence: TGTGCCAGCAGCCCTACTAGCGGGGGGCGTTTCCGCACAGATACGCAGTATTTT. Filled out from reference TRBV7-9 and TRBJ2-3, the complete variable domain reads DTGVSQNPRHKITKRGQNVTFRCDPISEHNRLYWYRQTLGQGPEFLTYFQNEAQLEKSRLLSDRFSAERPKGSFSTLEIQRTEQGDSAMYLCASSPTSGGRFRTDTQYFGPGTRLTVL.

This sequence joins TRBV5-4 and TRBJ1-2; D possibly corresponds to TRBD1 (5 bases). The V gene's germline CDR1 is SGHNT and CDR2 YYREEE (reference sequence). V lost 4 bases and J 0 bases, leaving 13 bases between the germline ends. The CDR3 runs 15 residues. In DNA, the CDR3 is TGTGCCAGCAGCGGGCGGTCGGGGGCTAACTATGGCTACACCTTC. It yields the protein CASSGRSGANYGYTF.

The rearrangement links TRBV9 to TRBJ2-5, with 9 nucleotides matching TRBD2. The ends lost 2 bases at V and 4 bases at J; junction bases unmatched: 12. Germline assignment: CDR1 SGDLS and CDR2 YYNGEE. The CDR3 extends over 17 amino acids. The CDR3 reads CASSVGALAGGPETQYF. The CDR3 region has the DNA TGTGCCAGCAGCGTGGGGGCCCTGGCGGGGGGGCCAGAGACCCAGTACTTC. The variable domain in full, completed from reference TRBV9 and TRBJ2-5, reads DSGVTQTPKHLITATGQRVTLRCSPRSGDLSVYWYQQSLDQGLQFLIQYYNGEERAKGNILERFSAQQFPDLHSELNLSSLELGDSALYFCASSVGALAGGPETQYFGPGTRLLVL.

The chain carries TRBV29-1 and TRBJ1-4; possible D gene TRBD1, 6 bases. This CDR3 has 13 amino acids. Germline loops: CDR1 SQVTM, CDR2 ANQGSEA. The ends were cut back, 8 bases at V and 0 bases at J, with 10 bases in the middle. CDR3 sequence reads: CSTRGATNEKLFF. The DNA for the CDR3 is TGCAGCACCAGGGGTGCAACTAATGAAAAACTGTTTTTT.

V and J are TRBV28 and TRBJ1-5; 8 bases fit TRBD1. The CDR3 totals 14 residues. Germline CDR1 is MDHEN and CDR2 is SYDVKM. V lost 4 bases to trimming and J lost 6 bases; unmatched junction nucleotides: 5. This CDR3 is CASSSRQGAQPQHF. The CDR3 DNA reads as TGTGCCAGCAGTTCCCGCCAGGGGGCTCAGCCCCAGCATTTT.

The chain links TRBV28 to TRBJ2-1, with 8 nucleotides matching TRBD2. Germline values: CDR1 MDHEN, CDR2 SYDVKM. V trimming: 6 bases; J trimming: 6 bases; junction bases outside the gene matches: 7. This CDR3 comprises 14 residues. Here the CDR3 reads CASRATGTSNEQFF. In DNA, the CDR3 is TGTGCCAGCAGAGCCACCGGGACTAGCAATGAGCAGTTCTTC.

The chain uses TRBV25-1 and TRBJ1-2; the D gene is possibly TRBD1 (6 bases). The V gene's germline CDR1 is MGHDK and CDR2 SYGVNS. V was pared by 5 bases and J by 3 bases, with 10 bases between. CDR3 length equals 13 residues. The CDR3 bases are TGTGCCAGCAGTCCCGCAGGGGACTATGGCTACACCTTC. Its translation: CASSPAGDYGYTF.

The CDR3 loop reads CASGAGGPNNEQFF. CDR3 nucleotides: TGTGCCAGCGGAGCGGGGGGACCTAACAATGAGCAGTTCTTC. The chain joins TRBV7-9 to TRBJ2-1; 9 nucleotides match TRBD2. Trimming at V came to 8 bases and at J to 5 bases, leaving 7 bases not matched to a gene. This CDR3 has 14 amino acids. CDR1 and CDR2 (germline): SEHNR, FQNEAQ (reference sequence).

The rearrangement joins TRBV12-3 or TRBV12-4 to TRBJ1-6; D perhaps matches TRBD1 (5 bases). This CDR3 region has 12 residues. With 2 bases removed from V and 10 bases from J, the gap between germline ends came to 6 bases. CDR3: CASSLRGSPLHF. For the CDR3, the DNA is TGTGCCAGCAGTTTAAGGGGATCACCCCTCCACTTT.

This sequence joins TRBV20-1 and TRBJ1-5; possible D gene TRBD1, 5 bases. Germline V gene data show CDR1 as DFQATT and CDR2 as SNEGSKA (reference sequence). Trimming stripped 3 bases from V and 1 base from J, with 13 bases between. This CDR3 has 15 residues. CDR3 amino acids: CSASEGHGSNQPQHF. CDR3 sequence (DNA): TGCAGTGCTAGTGAGGGGCACGGAAGCAATCAGCCCCAGCATTTT.